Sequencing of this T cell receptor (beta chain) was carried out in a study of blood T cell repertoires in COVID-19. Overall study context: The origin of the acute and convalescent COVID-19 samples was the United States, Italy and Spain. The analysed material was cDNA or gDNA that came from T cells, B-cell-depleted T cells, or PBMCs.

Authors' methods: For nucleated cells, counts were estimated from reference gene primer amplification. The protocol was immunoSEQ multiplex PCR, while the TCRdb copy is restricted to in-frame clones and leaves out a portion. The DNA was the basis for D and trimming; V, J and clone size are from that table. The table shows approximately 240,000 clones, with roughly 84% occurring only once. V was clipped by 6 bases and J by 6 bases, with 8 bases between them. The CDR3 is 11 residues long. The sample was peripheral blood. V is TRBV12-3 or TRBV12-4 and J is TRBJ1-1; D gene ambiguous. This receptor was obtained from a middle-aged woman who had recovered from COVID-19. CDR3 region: CASSPMSEAFF. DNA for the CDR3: TGTGCCAGCAGCCCCATGTCTGAAGCTTTCTTT.